This T cell receptor (beta chain) originates from a study of T-cell memory formation after mild COVID-19. Turning to the study itself: Largely donor-specific sequence clusters came from a couple of donors. General observations from the study: Clones contracting across day 15 to 85 had a balanced CD4/CD8 profile; later expanding clones leaned CD4+.

The TCR alpha and TCR beta cDNA libraries, bearing sample barcodes and UMIs, were generated by 5'RACE using constant-segment primers. One entry per CDR3 protein results from TCRdb running MiXCR on the 5' RACE reads. Here the sample spans a few hundred thousand distinct CDR3 sequences, approximately 19% being singletons. A note on this clonotype: Its matching antigen is unknown.

Trimming took off 7 bases at V and 3 bases at J, with 13 bases between the two ends. CDR1 and CDR2 (germline): SGHAT, FQNNGV. This CDR3 is 13 amino acids long. Sequenced: PBMCs or a T cell subset sorted from them (not recorded which). This sequence was found in a man aged 18 to 35 who had mild COVID-19 (a few samples of this study predate the infection). Cell type and time point are not known. J is TRBJ2-7 and V is TRBV11-2, with D tentatively TRBD1 or TRBD2 (5 bases each). CDR3 in amino acids: CASMGEANYEQYF. The CDR3 nucleotides are TGTGCCAGCATGGGGGAAGCAAACTACGAGCAGTACTTC.